This entry concerns a single TCR beta chain. There is no known antigen for this receptor. No per-base quality is available; no much larger clone lies one base away. Including cysteine and phenylalanine, the CDR3 has 16 amino acids. Only CDR3 DNA remains: 48 bases, in frame from the first base. The data originate from a study of OX40 agonist ivuxolimab in advanced cancers. Regarding the complete study: The costimulatory receptor OX40 (CD134) was targeted by ivuxolimab, a fully human IgG2 agonistic monoclonal antibody. Intravenous ivuxolimab was administered to patients every 2 weeks at six dose levels: 0.01, 0.1, 0.3, 1.5, 3 and 10 mg/kg. Among the roughly 54 dose-escalation patients, approximately 20 had hepatocellular carcinoma, 15 or so melanoma, 9 renal cell carcinoma and 9 head and neck cancer. The dose-escalation cohort was approximately 83% male with a mean age of about 60 years, ranging from 23 to 79. Prior anti-PD-1, anti-PD-L1 or anti-CTLA-4 therapy was permitted, and roughly two fifths of dose-escalation patients had received checkpoint inhibitors. Three dose-escalation patients achieved partial responses, one with hepatocellular carcinoma and two with cutaneous melanoma. The purpose of peripheral TCRbeta sequencing was to test whether ivuxolimab changed TCR sequence diversity and led to clonal T-cell expansion. The paper covers the monotherapy dose-escalation part of the phase I ivuxolimab trial, which included N ≈ 52 patients. Summary of the overall study and its limitations: At doses from 0.1 to 3.0 mg/kg, clonal expansion was seen in both CD4+ and CD8+ blood T cells between baseline and week 6. After ivuxolimab, expanded clones were on average more numerous among CD8+ T cells than among CD4+ T cells. The antigen specificity of the peripheral T cells that underwent clonal expansion was not determined. In partial responders in the 0.1-3.0 mg/kg groups, normalized peripheral clonal expansion was found to be among the lowest, especially among CD8+ T cells. Low levels of normalized T-cell clonal expansion were also shown by some nonresponding patients.

Patients with a history of autoimmune disease or receiving systemic immunosuppression were excluded from the trial. In every dose cohort, peripheral blood was drawn for TCR sequencing at baseline, cycle 4 day 1, and cycle 7 day 1. Samples came from an open-label, multicenter, first-in-human phase I dose-escalation trial of ivuxolimab. The trial enrolled adults with locally advanced or metastatic head and neck squamous cell, hepatocellular, melanoma or renal cell carcinoma. Before TCR sequencing, CD4+ and CD8+ T cells were separately sorted from peripheral blood. For sequencing of the TCRbeta CDR3 region, genomic DNA was extracted from the sorted cells. The immunoSEQ Assay was used for sequencing of TCRbeta CDR3 regions. This is the immuneACCESS table as TCRdb keeps it, with only in-frame sequences that have V and J called. A part of the clones is gone; compared with another copy, unresolved V genes explain less than half, and the rest is unexplained. Within this sample are about 79,000 clones, with just under 95% of them counted one time only. The top ten constitute roughly 11% of the sample.

The source of this sequence is an adult with an advanced solid tumor such as melanoma, head and neck, liver or kidney cancer. The source was CD4+ or CD8+ T cells sorted from blood, collected in a trial of the OX40 agonist ivuxolimab. The chain links TRBV21-1 with TRBJ2-7; the table's D call, TRBD1, has no DNA check behind it. TRBV21-1 constitutes a pseudogene. DNA sequence: TGTGCCAGCAGCAAAGTAAAGGGACAGGGTTCCTACGAGCAGTACTTC. This is translated as CASSKVKGQGSYEQYF.